This T cell receptor beta chain was obtained from a study of response to subunit inactivated influenza vaccine. Overall study results and limits: Only a handful of new T cells, the authors suggested, are recruited with each seasonal influenza vaccination.

TCRdb re-called the RT-PCR reads with MiXCR, one entry per CDR3 protein. This sample has approximately 490,000 distinct CDR3 sequences, with approximately 7.7% found just once. This clonotype was observed once. Its antigen is still unknown. This sequence may be a read error, since a much larger clone differs from it by one base. With 3 bases clipped from V and 2 bases from J, the junction kept 6 bases outside the gene matches. CDR3 length: 16 residues. Per the germline V gene, CDR1 is DFQATT and CDR2 is SNEGSKA (reference sequence). The clonotype was recovered from a man aged 50 to 69 who received an inactivated influenza vaccine. J is TRBJ2-3 and V is TRBV20-1, with 12 nucleotides matching TRBD2. The sequences come from PBMCs from blood, collected less than 30 months after vaccination. CDR3 sequence reads: CSASRTSGKTTDTQYF. The CDR3 coding sequence is TGCAGTGCTAGCCGGACTAGCGGGAAGACCACAGATACGCAGTATTTT.